The rows below give T cell receptor beta chains drawn from one sample of a study of blood T cell repertoires in COVID-19. Profiling relied on immunoSEQ multiplex PCR, and the TCRdb table lists in-frame clones only, not all of them. The sample has about 64,000 clones, approximately 90% seen once. The sample was peripheral blood. These receptors came from a man between 70 and 80 years old with acute or convalescent COVID-19. Each CDR3 is given with its conserved first and last residue. D genes are given only for firm matches. Clone size, where shown, is once, few, many, or a class for clones that have expanded.

cdr3_aa,cdr3_nt,v_call,clone_size,d_call,j_call
CASSLGWDSLNNQPQHF,TGTGCCAGCAGCTTAGGGTGGGACTCACTTAACAATCAGCCCCAGCATTTT,TRBV7-8,-,-,TRBJ1-5
CATSAAGPLEHEQYF,TGTGCCACCAGTGCAGCGGGGCCTTTAGAGCACGAGCAGTACTTC,TRBV24-1,-,TRBD2,TRBJ2-7
CASSPRGVGAKETQYF,TGTGCCAGCAGCCCAAGGGGCGTGGGGGCGAAAGAGACCCAGTACTTC,TRBV7-3,-,-,TRBJ2-5
CASSLRQGKNTEAFF,TGTGCCAGCTCATTAAGACAGGGGAAGAACACTGAAGCTTTCTTT,TRBV18,-,TRBD1,TRBJ1-1
CASSLRGTGVSNQPQHF,TGTGCCAGCAGTTTGCGCGGGACAGGTGTTAGCAATCAGCCCCAGCATTTT,TRBV2,once,TRBD1,TRBJ1-5
CASSTGGSPLHF,TGTGCCAGCAGCACAGGGGGGTCACCCCTCCACTTT,TRBV7-9,once,TRBD1,TRBJ1-6
CASSLAGRTDTQYF,TGTGCCAGCAGTCTAGCGGGTCGCACAGATACGCAGTATTTT,TRBV5-5,-,TRBD2,TRBJ2-3
CASSLQANTGELFF,TGTGCCAGCAGCCTACAGGCGAACACCGGGGAGCTGTTTTTT,TRBV7-2,-,-,TRBJ2-2
CASRFSGGIYSPLHF,TGTGCCAGCAGGTTCTCGGGGGGGATCTATTCACCCCTCCACTTT,TRBV28,once,-,TRBJ1-6
CASSEGPRLATEAFF,TGTGCCAGCAGTGAGGGCCCCCGTTTGGCCACTGAAGCTTTCTTT,TRBV6-1,-,-,TRBJ1-1
CASSPPNAAVYNEQFF,TGTGCCAGCAGTCCACCGAACGCGGCGGTCTACAATGAGCAGTTCTTC,TRBV28,-,-,TRBJ2-1
CASSLGPGSPYEQYF,TGTGCCAGCAGCTTAGGACCGGGGTCGCCCTACGAGCAGTACTTC,TRBV7-2,-,-,TRBJ2-7
CASTNDRGLNTEAFF,TGTGCCAGCACCAATGACAGGGGACTGAACACTGAAGCTTTCTTT,TRBV2,-,TRBD1,TRBJ1-1
CASSLVTATNEKLFF,TGTGCCAGCAGCTTGGTAACTGCAACTAATGAAAAACTGTTTTTT,TRBV5-5,-,-,TRBJ1-4
CASSYPVTGAHNEQFF,TGTGCCAGCAGTTACCCGGTGACAGGCGCCCACAATGAGCAGTTCTTC,TRBV6-6,-,-,TRBJ2-1
CASSLGPRAITYEQYF,TGTGCCAGCAGCTTGGGTCCCAGGGCAATTACCTACGAGCAGTACTTC,TRBV5-4,-,-,TRBJ2-7
CASSAGSGGLYEQYF,TGTGCCAGCAGCGCGGGCAGCGGGGGGCTCTACGAGCAGTACTTC,TRBV9,-,TRBD2,TRBJ2-7
CASSLAGLARETQYF,TGTGCCAGCAGCTTAGCCGGACTAGCGAGAGAGACCCAGTACTTC,TRBV7-8,-,TRBD2,TRBJ2-5
CATSRVIAGGPLSGELFF,TGTGCCACCAGCAGAGTTATAGCGGGGGGGCCTTTAAGCGGGGAGCTGTTTTTT,TRBV15,-,TRBD2,TRBJ2-2
CASSGGGREYEQYF,TGTGCCAGCAGTGGCGGGGGGCGAGAGTACGAGCAGTACTTC,TRBV28,-,TRBD2,TRBJ2-7
CASSADRQGTSYEQYF,TGCGCCAGCAGCGCGGATCGACAGGGAACCTCCTACGAGCAGTACTTC,TRBV5-1,-,TRBD1,TRBJ2-7
CASSRTGGLSSTEAFF,TGTGCCAGCTCAAGGACAGGGGGCCTTTCGTCCACTGAAGCTTTCTTT,TRBV18,once,TRBD1,TRBJ1-1
CASSLRARQSSSGNTIYF,TGTGCCAGCAGCTTAAGGGCCAGACAGTCGAGCTCTGGAAACACCATATATTTT,TRBV7-2,-,-,TRBJ1-3
CASSQPGRFYEQYF,TGCGCCAGCAGCCAACCAGGGCGATTCTACGAGCAGTACTTC,TRBV4-1,-,-,TRBJ2-7
CASSLESTQGAGELFF,TGTGCCAGCAGCTTAGAATCAACACAGGGAGCCGGGGAGCTGTTTTTT,TRBV7-6,-,-,TRBJ2-2
CASSPTTTGSYGYTF,TGTGCCAGCAGCCCCACTACTACAGGGAGCTATGGCTACACCTTC,TRBV5-6,-,-,TRBJ1-2